This T cell receptor beta chain was retrieved from a study of shared clonotypes between healthy human individuals. Each sample came from a Caucasian adult donor living in Nashville, Tennessee. Trimming removed 7 bases from V and 3 bases from J; junction bases left unmatched: 6. The germline V gene encodes CDR1 SQVTM and CDR2 ANQGSEA. The CDR3 is made up of 14 amino acids. Regarding the study as a whole: How much donors shared clonotypes was expected to be affected by sequencing depth.

The assay ran at deep level. Only in-frame clones appear in the TCRdb table, and some are missing; sequencing was by immunoSEQ multiplex PCR. The sample has a few hundred thousand clones, just over 75% seen once; the top ten hold around 12%. This clone was observed a handful of times. Its antigen is as yet unknown. The receptor was derived from a woman aged 40-49 years in good health. Some clones in this sample may be carry-over from other donors' samples. The chain couples TRBV29-1 to TRBJ2-2; 9 bases are a match to TRBD2. The sequenced material came from PBMCs. The CDR3 nucleotides are TGCAGCGGCGCCGGGACTAGCCACACCGGGGAGCTGTTTTTT. Translation gives CSGAGTSHTGELFF.